This TCR beta chain was recorded in a study of regulatory T cells in long-lasting Graves disease (TCRdb year 2021). Concerning the study at large: To count as having persistent Graves' disease, a patient had to have received antithyroid drug treatment for over 5 years with TSH receptor autoantibodies remaining persistently positive. This study used TCR sequencing and RNA sequencing of peripheral blood to compare persistent Graves' disease patients against newly diagnosed Graves' disease patients. The study took place in China and was registered as a clinical trial. TCR sequencing covered some 13 persistent and roughly 20 newly diagnosed Graves' disease patients, some 33 samples in total. Persistent Graves' disease patients in the clinical cohort had taken antithyroid drugs for about 10.3 years on average.

Study-wide findings and limitations: Preferential use of TRBV28, TRBJ1-2 and TRBJ2-5 was observed in persistent disease, whereas TRBV20-1 and TRBJ2-1 were favored in newly diagnosed disease. As a limitation, the authors acknowledged that the small sample size may reduce accuracy. Compared with newly diagnosed patients, patients with persistent Graves' disease had lower TCR Shannon entropy and fewer highly expanded clones, which suggests clonal expansion. Peripheral blood alone was examined, since thyroid tissue, which constituted the primary lesion, could not be accessed. Sequencing and analysis were restricted to the TCR beta chain. More public clonotypes were shared among persistent patients (roughly 3,000) than among newly diagnosed patients (roughly 1,000).

Details on this clonotype: The antigen this receptor binds is unknown. No base quality values were provided; no much bigger clone lies one nucleotide off.

V lost 5 bases and J lost 4 bases; the stretch between them is 23 bases long. From the cysteine through the phenylalanine, the CDR3 covers 17 amino acids. Solely the CDR3 DNA is kept, with 51 bases framed from the first base. What the time point label conveys for this sample: persistent/refractory GD, antithyroid drugs over 5 years with positive TRAb. For both TCR sequencing and RNA sequencing, RNA was extracted from PBMCs in TRIzol. The diagnosis of Graves' disease was made according to American Thyroid Association guidelines. Patients were recruited from an endocrinology department in Xi'an, China. Each patient gave roughly 8.4 milliliters of peripheral blood, collected in an EDTA anticoagulant tube. Ficoll Paque Plus density gradient separation was used to isolate PBMCs, and no additional T cell sorting was done. An Agilent 2100 Bioanalyzer and agarose gel were used to check RNA quality, and a NanoDrop 2000 was used to measure RNA concentration.

Library method: multiplex PCR. Sequencing instrument: Illumina HiSeq 4000. To build TCR beta libraries, CDR3 regions were amplified by Arm-PCR using iRepertoire HTBI primers. Gel purification was performed on PCR products prior to sequencing. The authors processed their data as follows. Across samples, 60 to 70 TRBV and 15 or so TRBJ segments were identified and used for gene usage analysis of CDR3 amino acid clonotypes. Filtered high-quality paired reads were merged into contigs using COPE and FqMerger. BLAST was used to align contigs to IMGT TRBV, TRBD and TRBJ reference genes, and CDR3 was defined according to IMGT. Any clonotype with a frequency above 0.1% was counted as a highly expanded clone. Shannon entropy was used to measure repertoire diversity, and the Gini coefficient was used to measure V-J evenness. Clonotypes shared by more than one individual were considered public. TCRdb trimmed public reads at Q25 via fastp, called clones via MiXCR and kept in-frame beta chains. Rows matching on CDR3 protein sequence are summarized as one entry with the most common DNA and genes. TCRdb's processing, not the authors' own work, is the source of the V and J calls. For this sample there are 350,000 to 450,000 distinct CDR3 sequences; around 23% appear just once. Of the sample, under 35% is held by the ten largest clones.

The chain was built from TRBV12-3 or TRBV12-4 and TRBJ1-2, with TRBD1 perhaps the D gene, on 5 matching bases. The clonotype was recovered from a woman in her forties with Graves disease. Donor details come from another sample of the same person, matched by shared clones. The sample here was peripheral blood mononuclear cells (PBMCs), taken when the disease was refractory, from a patient treated with antithyroid drugs. The DNA sequence is TGTGCCAGCAGTCCTAACCCCGGAGAGACAGTGACCTATGGCTACACCTTC. Translation gives CASSPNPGETVTYGYTF.